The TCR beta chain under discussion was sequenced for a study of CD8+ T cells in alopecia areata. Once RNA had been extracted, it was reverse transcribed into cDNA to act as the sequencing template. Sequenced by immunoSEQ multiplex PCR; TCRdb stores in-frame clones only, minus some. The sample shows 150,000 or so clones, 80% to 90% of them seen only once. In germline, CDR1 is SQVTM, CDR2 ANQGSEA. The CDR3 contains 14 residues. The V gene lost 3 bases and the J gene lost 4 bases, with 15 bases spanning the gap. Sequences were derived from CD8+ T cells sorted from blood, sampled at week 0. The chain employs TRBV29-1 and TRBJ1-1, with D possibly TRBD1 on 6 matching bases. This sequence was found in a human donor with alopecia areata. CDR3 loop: CSVEDGGRSTEAFF. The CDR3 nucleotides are TGCAGCGTTGAGGATGGGGGGCGTTCCACTGAAGCTTTCTTT.